The 24 T cell receptor beta chains below come from one sample, sequenced in a study of blood T cell repertoires in COVID-19. Profiled with immunoSEQ multiplex PCR; TCRdb holds only in-frame clones, not every one. The sample records about 240,000 clones, about four fifths being singletons. The material sequenced was peripheral blood. These receptors all come from a young woman with acute or convalescent COVID-19.

The chain carries TRBV4-3 and TRBJ2-7, with a tentative D call TRBD1 (6 bases). Trimming removed 0 bases at V and 4 bases at J, with 13 bases between. CDR1 and CDR2 (germline): LGHNA, YSLEER. CDR3 length: 15 amino acids. The CDR3 DNA reads as TGCGCCAGCAGCCAAGAAGGGGGAAGGGCATACGAGCAGTACTTC. Protein: CASSQEGGRAYEQYF.

The rearrangement uses TRBV24-1 and TRBJ2-3; 13 nucleotides agree with TRBD2. V lost 4 bases, J lost 6 bases, and 9 bases stayed unmatched. CDR3 length: 17 amino acids. Germline CDR1 KGHDR, CDR2 SFDVKD. The CDR3 DNA sequence: TGTGCCACCAGTGACCCTGGACTAGCGGGGGTCGCGGATACGCAGTATTTT. Translation: CATSDPGLAGVADTQYF.

The rearrangement joins TRBV24-1 to TRBJ2-6; maybe TRBD1 (6 bases). V lost 3 bases and J lost 2, with 10 bases in between. CDR3 length equals 16 residues. Germline lookup yields CDR1 KGHDR and CDR2 SFDVKD. CDR3 coding DNA: TGTGCCACCAGTGATGTGTGGGGGCCTGGGGCCAACGTCCTGACTTTC. It codes for CATSDVWGPGANVLTF.

The chain carries TRBV5-5 and TRBJ2-1; possible D gene TRBD2, 6 bases. Looked up from germline, CDR1 is SGHKS and CDR2 is YYEKEE (reference sequence). Deletions cut 3 bases from V and 8 bases from J, with 15 bases between. The CDR3 runs to 14 residues. CDR3 in amino acids: CASSSLRGFDEQFF. CDR3 coding DNA: TGTGCCAGCAGCTCCCTCCGGGGGTTCGATGAGCAGTTCTTC.

Worth noting for this clone: The same CDR3 can be traced to other DNA sequences in this sample. The chain has TRBV7-2 and TRBJ1-2, with a tentative D call TRBD1 (6 bases). CDR1 is SGHTA and CDR2 is FQGNSA in the germline V gene. There are 14 residues in the CDR3. Trimming took off 1 base at V and 3 bases at J, with 9 bases between the two ends. CDR3: CASSLDPGDYGYTF. DNA for the CDR3: TGTGCCAGCAGCTTAGACCCAGGGGACTATGGCTACACCTTC.

The rearrangement uses TRBV7-9 and TRBJ2-2; 11 bases are shared with TRBD2. This CDR3 spans 16 amino acids. Unmatched junction bases numbered 2, after V lost 1 base and J lost 4 bases. The germline CDR1 and CDR2 sequences are SEHNR and FQNEAQ (reference sequence). The CDR3 DNA is TGTGCCAGCAGCTTAGTAGCGGGAGGGTTCACCGGGGAGCTGTTTTTT. This gives the protein CASSLVAGGFTGELFF.

J is TRBJ1-1 and V is TRBV18, with 7 bases lining up with TRBD1. Germline V gene sequence: CDR1 KGHSH, CDR2 LQKENI. The CDR3 totals 14 residues. V shed 3 bases, J shed 4 bases, and the junction held 5 bases outside the gene matches. CDR3 in DNA: TGTGCCAGCTCACCGTCCAGGGGGACCACTGAAGCTTTCTTT. It is translated as CASSPSRGTTEAFF.

The V gene is TRBV7-3, the J gene TRBJ2-1; TRBD2 agrees at 7 bases. The CDR3 loop spans 15 amino acids. V lost 1 base to trimming and J lost 2 bases; unmatched junction nucleotides: 2. The germline gives CDR1 SGHTA, CDR2 FQGTGA. CDR3 region: CASSLSGGAYNEQFF. CDR3 nucleotides: TGTGCCAGCAGCTTAAGCGGGGGAGCCTACAATGAGCAGTTCTTC.

V usage is TRBV2 and J usage is TRBJ1-2, with D possibly being TRBD1 (6 bases). The V end lost 5 bases, the J end lost 3 bases, and 10 bases lay between the germline ends. CDR3 size: 13 residues. Germline V gives CDR1 SNHLY, CDR2 FYNNEI. In DNA, the CDR3 is TGTGCCAGCAGTTTACAGGGAGACTATGGCTACACCTTC. Protein sequence: CASSLQGDYGYTF.

The genes are TRBV5-1 and TRBJ2-7; 13 nucleotides match TRBD2. There are 15 residues in the CDR3. The germline CDR1 and CDR2 sequences are SGHRS and YFSETQ. The junction had 1 base not matched to a gene; V was cut back by 0 bases and J by 4 bases. CDR3 protein: CASSLGTSGSYEQYF. The CDR3 nucleotides read TGCGCCAGCAGCTTGGGGACTAGCGGGAGTTACGAGCAGTACTTC.

The chain joins TRBV29-1 to TRBJ1-3, with D perhaps matching TRBD1 (6 bases). Per germline, CDR1 SQVTM and CDR2 ANQGSEA. The CDR3 has 13 residues. Trimming took off 6 bases at V and 4 bases at J, with 13 bases between the two ends. CDR3 bases: TGCAGCGTGGTGACAGGAGCGGGAAACACCATATATTTT. Translating gives CSVVTGAGNTIYF.

This chain joins TRBV5-1 and TRBJ2-1, with a weak D call TRBD1 (6 bases). Germline V gene data show CDR1 as SGHRS and CDR2 as YFSETQ. Deletions cut 3 bases from V and 3 bases from J, with 13 bases between. The CDR3 consists of 15 residues. For the CDR3, the DNA is TGCGCCAGCAGCTGGGTGGGCAGGGGCTACAATGAGCAGTTCTTC. Protein sequence: CASSWVGRGYNEQFF.

CDR3 residues: CASSLRQVDIREQYF. CDR3 nucleotide sequence: TGTGCCAGCAGCTTACGCCAGGTCGATATACGGGAGCAGTACTTC. The chain carries TRBV7-9 and TRBJ2-7; D unresolved. There are 15 residues in the CDR3. V lost 2 bases, J lost 7 bases, and 18 bases lay in between. Per the germline V gene, CDR1 is SEHNR and CDR2 is FQNEAQ (reference sequence). Supplemented by reference TRBV7-9 and TRBJ2-7, the full variable domain reads DTGVSQNPRHKITKRGQNVTFRCDPISEHNRLYWYRQTLGQGPEFLTYFQNEAQLEKSRLLSDRFSAERPKGSFSTLEIQRTEQGDSAMYLCASSLRQVDIREQYFGPGTRLTVT.

The CDR3 here is CAISGATYNEQFF. The CDR3 nucleotides read TGTGCCATATCAGGGGCGACCTACAATGAGCAGTTCTTC. The J gene is TRBJ2-1, the V gene TRBV18; D possibly corresponds to TRBD1 (6 bases). The CDR3 has 13 residues. The germline V gene has CDR1 KGHSH and CDR2 LQKENI. V shed 10 bases and J shed 2 bases, with 12 bases lying between them.

The chain combines TRBV15 with TRBJ2-7, with a tentative D call TRBD2 (6 bases). V lost 0 bases and J lost 2, with 14 bases in between. The CDR3 runs to 16 residues. Germline V gene data show CDR1 as LNHNV and CDR2 as YYDKDF (reference sequence). The CDR3 here is CATSREVGGITYEQYF. The CDR3 DNA reads TGTGCCACCAGCAGAGAAGTCGGAGGGATTACCTACGAGCAGTACTTC.

The J gene is TRBJ1-5, the V gene TRBV27, with 9 nucleotides matching TRBD1. CDR3 length: 13 residues. J gave up 4 bases and V 8 bases, and 3 bases lay outside the gene matches. Germline lookup yields CDR1 MNHEY and CDR2 SMNVEV (reference sequence). Written as DNA, the CDR3 is TGTGCCAGCCGGGACAGGGTTAATCAGCCCCAGCATTTT. It encodes CASRDRVNQPQHF.

V is TRBV7-9 and J is TRBJ2-3; 11 nucleotides agree with TRBD2. Germline CDR1 SEHNR, CDR2 FQNEAQ (reference sequence). The CDR3 sequence is 19 residues long. V shed 10 bases and J 0 bases; nucleotides not matched to a gene: 18. The CDR3 spells CAILPRGSSGRTSTDTQYF. DNA of the CDR3: TGTGCCATCCTCCCCCGGGGGTCTAGCGGGAGGACTAGCACAGATACGCAGTATTTT.

This sequence joins TRBV3-1 (or the pseudogene TRBV3-2) and TRBJ2-1; 10 nucleotides align to TRBD2. The CDR3 length is 16 residues. With V trimmed by 1 base and J by 7 bases, 7 bases remained unmatched. Germline assignment: CDR1 LGHDT and CDR2 YNNKEL (reference sequence). The CDR3, as DNA: TGTGCCAGCAGCCAAGGAAAAGCGGGAGGGAGAAATGAGCAGTTCTTC. Protein: CASSQGKAGGRNEQFF.

The chain uses TRBV7-2 and TRBJ2-5, with 9 bases that match TRBD1. With 0 bases clipped from V and 3 bases from J, the junction kept 2 bases outside the gene matches. Germline CDR1 and CDR2: SGHTA and FQGNSA. The CDR3 contains 15 residues. As DNA, the CDR3 is TGTGCCAGCAGCTTAGCAGGGACAGGGAAAGAGACCCAGTACTTC. Translation: CASSLAGTGKETQYF.

The rearrangement joins TRBV27 to TRBJ1-3; 7 bases map to TRBD1. J was trimmed by 0 bases and V by 6 bases; bases with no gene match: 17. The CDR3 contains 19 residues. CDR1 MNHEY and CDR2 SMNVEV come from the germline V gene (reference sequence). DNA for the CDR3: TGTGCCAGCAGGCTTCCGGGACAGTCACTCTCCCCCTCTGGAAACACCATATATTTT. Its protein is CASRLPGQSLSPSGNTIYF.

V and J are TRBV7-2 and TRBJ2-1, with 8 positions matching TRBD2. The CDR3 totals 19 residues. V shed 4 bases and J 6 bases; nucleotides not matched to a gene: 20. Looked up from germline, CDR1 is SGHTA and CDR2 is FQGNSA. For the CDR3, the DNA is TGTGCCAGCAGCTCCCCCGGGACACCAAGCGGGAGAAACGCCAATGAGCAGTTCTTC. It is translated as CASSSPGTPSGRNANEQFF.

J is TRBJ2-1 and V is TRBV3-1 (or the pseudogene TRBV3-2), with TRBD2 matching 9 bases. The CDR3 loop spans 18 amino acids. Germline CDR1 reads LGHDT; CDR2 reads YNNKEL (reference sequence). The trim removed 1 base at V and 0 bases at J, leaving 7 bases unmatched. CDR3 loop: CASSQVAGGRASYNEQFF. The CDR3 DNA follows: TGTGCCAGCAGCCAAGTTGCCGGCGGGAGGGCCTCCTACAATGAGCAGTTCTTC.

This chain uses TRBV19 with TRBJ1-4, with D unclear. CDR3 size: 13 residues. Germline V gives CDR1 LNHDA, CDR2 SQIVND (reference sequence). Trimming left V 1 base short and J 8 bases short, with 8 bases between. CDR3 in amino acids: CASSIAQTEKLFF. In DNA form, the CDR3 reads TGTGCCAGTAGTATAGCTCAGACAGAAAAACTGTTTTTT. Complete variable domain (other parts from reference TRBV19 and TRBJ1-4): DGGITQSPKYLFRKEGQNVTLSCEQNLNHDAMYWYRQDPGQGLRLIYYSQIVNDFQKGDIAEGYSVSREKKESFPLTVTSAQKNPTAFYLCASSIAQTEKLFFGSGTQLSVL.

The V call is TRBV2, the J call TRBJ2-7; 14 bases agree with TRBD2. J gave up 4 bases and V 5 bases, and 4 bases lay outside the gene matches. The CDR3 spans 15 residues. CDR1 is SNHLY, CDR2 FYNNEI, per germline. The CDR3 DNA is TGTGCCAGCAGTCTTAGACTAGCGGGAGGGTACGAGCAGTACTTC. Residues: CASSLRLAGGYEQYF.